This T cell receptor beta chain was sequenced during a study of blood T cell repertoires in COVID-19. Study overall: Samples taken during acute and convalescent COVID-19 were collected in the United States, Italy and Spain. The analysed material was cDNA or gDNA that came from T cells, B-cell-depleted T cells, or PBMCs.

As handled by the study authors: From reference gene primer amplification, estimates of nucleated cell counts were derived. The assay was immunoSEQ multiplex PCR, and TCRdb's table has in-frame clones only and misses some. The DNA was the basis for D and trimming; V, J and clone size are from that table. The data show some 220,000 clones, with 65% to 90% seen just once and 2% to 3% held by the top ten. Patients in Seattle were enrolled during active infection, then followed longitudinally. CDR3 length: 15 residues. The ends were cut back, 7 bases at V and 2 bases at J, with 18 bases in the middle. Germline V CDR1 and CDR2: LGHNA, YNFKEQ.

Sequencing used peripheral blood. V is TRBV4-2 and J is TRBJ2-7, with TRBD1 as a possible D gene (5 bases). This sequence was found in a woman in her seventies with COVID-19, enrolled during active disease. The CDR3 loop is CASTSEVGPAYEQYF. The CDR3 nucleotides read TGTGCCAGCACCTCTGAGGTGGGGCCCGCCTACGAGCAGTACTTC.